This T cell receptor beta chain was observed in a study of identical twins. Findings and caveats of the study: Modelling approaches yielded underestimates of out-of-frame TCR alpha sharing between monozygotic twins.

A universal primer site was added by template switching, and unique molecular identifiers were carried by the cDNA. TCRdb recomputed calls from the 5' RACE reads with MiXCR, one row per CDR3 protein. The sample shows over 550,000 distinct CDR3 sequences, roughly 6.6% of them seen only once. Trimming cost V 6 bases and J 3 bases; bases outside gene matches: 8. CDR3 length: 15 amino acids. Details on this clonotype: What it recognizes is unknown.

This same sample was also taken into another study, of yellow fever vaccine responses in identical twins.

V is TRBV12-3 or TRBV12-4 and J is TRBJ2-7; 10 bases are shared with TRBD1. Sequencing was performed on PBMCs. This sequence was found in a young woman in good health. The CDR3 loop reads CASSRDRGRVYEQYF. The CDR3 nucleotides are TGTGCCAGCAGCCGCGACAGGGGGCGCGTCTACGAGCAGTACTTC.